In this sample, the clone carrying this TCR beta chain turned up many times. The data were taken from a study of neurological immune-mediated disorders. The CDR3 covers 13 residues. Germline CDR1 is SGHNT and CDR2 is YYREEE (reference sequence). Trimming pared 0 bases from V and 5 bases from J, leaving 8 bases between. 5'RACE employing 10-nucleotide random UMIs yielded the cDNA. TCRdb re-called the 5' RACE reads with MiXCR, one entry per CDR3 protein. The table lists fewer than 40,000 distinct CDR3 sequences, about 13% of them singletons. Time point in this sample: longitudinal time-point 2. From 2 million PBMCs stored at -80 C, the unsorted libraries were generated.

The clonotype originates from a woman in her forties in good health. The gene calls are TRBV5-4 and TRBJ1-1; D call uncertain. The sample consisted of PBMCs. This chain's CDR3 is CASSLGKTTEAFF. The CDR3 bases are TGTGCCAGCAGCTTGGGGAAAACAACTGAAGCTTTCTTT.